The sequence of this T cell receptor (beta chain) was determined in a study of long-term antiretroviral therapy in people with HIV. Remarks on this clone: Antigen specificity is unknown.

At survey level, the immunoSEQ assay was run in its v3.0 version. The data were produced by immunoSEQ multiplex PCR, yet TCRdb's version contains in-frame clones alone and is incomplete. The sample records about 30,000 clones, approximately 94% being singletons. CDR3 length: 16 amino acids. V lost 2 bases and J lost 0; bases outside the gene matches: 4. CDR1 is LGHNA and CDR2 is YSLEER in the germline V gene. Participants who had HIV were, without exception, treated in the United States. Study results and limitations: HIV repertoires showed narrower CDR3 length ranges than controls. Regardless of time point, clones expanded before ART dominated the repertoire. Patients on ART gained diversity, which nonetheless stayed below transplant donor controls.

This chain connects TRBV4-3 to TRBJ2-7; TRBD1 matches at 10 bases. The TCR comes from a man aged 50-59 years with HIV. This specimen was unsorted PBMCs, taken around 7.4 years after starting antiretroviral therapy. The CDR3 loop reads CASSQSWTGGSYEQYF. The CDR3 coding sequence is TGCGCCAGCAGCCAATCTTGGACAGGGGGCTCCTACGAGCAGTACTTC.